The sequence of this T cell receptor beta chain was determined in a study of T cells in Graves' hyperthyroidism and ophthalmopathy. Amplification of TCR beta CDR3 regions used RNA as the template. The TCR CDR3 was amplified in a first-round RT-PCR using the HTBI primer set. TCRdb fed the multiplex PCR reads into MiXCR, producing one record per CDR3 protein. The sample consists of over 350,000 distinct CDR3 sequences, approximately 17% of them appearing once. As concerns this clonotype: A much larger clone differs from this one at a single base, so this may be a read error.

This CDR3 has 15 residues. V lost 5 bases and J lost 0; bases outside the gene matches: 6. CDR1 and CDR2 (germline): SEHNR, FQNEAQ (reference sequence). Clinical symptoms, serum thyroxine, TRAb, thyroid ultrasound and orbital computed tomography established diagnosis. The chain is built from TRBV7-9 and TRBJ1-1; 7 bases match TRBD1. The source of this sequence is a man younger than 35 with Graves' ophthalmopathy. Sequenced input: blood. The CDR3 spells CASSQRGPLNTEAFF. The CDR3 DNA reads as TGTGCCAGCAGCCAAAGGGGGCCCCTGAACACTGAAGCTTTCTTT.